Listed here are 19 T cell receptor beta chains from one sample, sequenced in a study of siplizumab effects on memory and regulatory T cells. Generated by immunoSEQ multiplex PCR, the TCRdb table keeps only in-frame clones and is missing some. The sample contains about 110,000 clones, around 93% of which appear only once. The specimen sequenced was CD4+ T cells sorted from blood. The receptors originated from a human donor in good health.

This chain links TRBV30 with TRBJ2-2; D unresolved. The CDR3 spans 12 residues. The ends were cut back, 0 bases at V and 7 bases at J, with 6 bases in the middle. Looked up from germline, CDR1 is GTSNPN and CDR2 is SVGIG (reference sequence). The CDR3 bases are TGTGCCTGGAGTGTAAGTGGCGGGGAGCTGTTTTTT. Translation: CAWSVSGGELFF.

V is TRBV5-6 and J is TRBJ2-6; weak D call: TRBD1 (6 bases). V was pared by 4 bases and J by 1 base, with 12 bases between. Germline CDR1 reads SGHDT; CDR2 reads YYEEEE. The CDR3 is made up of 16 amino acids. The CDR3 DNA follows: TGTGCCAGCAGCCCAGCAGGGACATCTGGGGCCAACGTCCTGACTTTC. Amino acids: CASSPAGTSGANVLTF.

CDR3 in amino acids: CASSDAALDTSYNEQFF. In DNA form, the CDR3 reads TGCGCCAGCAGTGATGCTGCGCTAGATACTTCCTACAATGAGCAGTTCTTC. The chain recombines TRBV10-1 with TRBJ2-1; D not resolved. V was clipped by 3 bases and J by 1 base, with 16 bases between them. The length of the CDR3 is 17 residues. Germline CDR1 reads WNHNN; CDR2 reads SYGVQD (reference sequence).

The chain employs TRBV7-9 and TRBJ1-1; D gene uncertain. V lost 5 bases and J lost 1, with 11 bases in between. The CDR3 has 14 amino acids. Germline CDR1 SEHNR, CDR2 FQNEAQ (reference sequence). The CDR3 DNA reads as TGTGCCAGCAGCCCAGCTGGCGGGAACACTGAAGCTTTCTTT. It is translated as CASSPAGGNTEAFF.

The rearrangement uses TRBV5-1 and TRBJ1-1; possible D gene TRBD1, 5 bases. Germline-derived CDR1 and CDR2 are SGHRS and YFSETQ. The length of the CDR3 is 16 residues. Trimming cost V 0 bases and J 2 bases, with 14 bases left between them. CDR3 DNA: TGCGCCAGCAGCTTGGGATTGGGGGTCTCCAACACTGAAGCTTTCTTT. Encoded protein: CASSLGLGVSNTEAFF.

This clone was counted once. The V call is TRBV15, the J call TRBJ2-5, with TRBD2 identical over 7 bases. V shed 0 bases and J 0 bases; nucleotides not matched to a gene: 10. From germline, CDR1 is LNHNV and CDR2 YYDKDF (reference sequence). This CDR3 spans 18 amino acids. The DNA of the CDR3 is TGTGCCACCAGCAGAGATGTGGTGGGCGGGGGATACCAAGAGACCCAGTACTTC. Amino acid sequence: CATSRDVVGGGYQETQYF.

The CDR3 reads CASSLAGTGDRETQYF. CDR3 DNA sequence: TGTGCCAGCAGCTTAGCCGGGACAGGGGATCGAGAGACCCAGTACTTC. The gene calls are TRBV7-2 and TRBJ2-5; 10 positions match TRBD1. Germline loops: CDR1 SGHTA, CDR2 FQGNSA. The CDR3 is made up of 16 amino acids. V shed 0 bases, J shed 4 bases, and the junction held 5 bases outside the gene matches.

This chain links TRBV9 with TRBJ2-3, with no clear D. The CDR3 covers 13 residues. V was cut by 0 bases and J by 6 bases, with 8 bases left in between. CDR1 is SGDLS, CDR2 YYNGEE, per germline. The CDR3 DNA follows: TGTGCCAGCAGCGTAGGCCAAGGGGATACGCAGTATTTT. Its protein is CASSVGQGDTQYF.

This chain uses TRBV7-3 with TRBJ2-7, with unresolved D. Germline assignment: CDR1 SGHTA and CDR2 FQGTGA. The CDR3 spans 12 residues. Trimming removed 2 bases from V and 5 bases from J, with 7 bases in between. CDR3 in amino acids: CASSLLDHEQYF. CDR3 coding DNA: TGTGCCAGCAGCTTACTGGACCACGAGCAGTACTTC.

This chain's CDR3 is CAISRAGVTGELFF. CDR3 sequence (DNA): TGTGCCATCAGTCGAGCGGGAGTCACCGGGGAGCTGTTTTTT. V gene TRBV10-3 combines with J gene TRBJ2-2; TRBD2 agrees at 8 bases. The junction had 3 bases not matched to a gene; V was cut back by 5 bases and J by 4 bases. Germline CDR1 and CDR2: ENHRY and SYGVKD. This CDR3 is 14 amino acids long.

This sequence joins TRBV6-6 and TRBJ2-1; TRBD2 agrees at 9 bases. This CDR3 contains 15 residues. V dropped 2 bases and J dropped 10; count of bases not matched to a gene: 9. Germline V gives CDR1 MNHNY, CDR2 SVGAGI (reference sequence). The chain's CDR3 is CASSYGIAGVREQFF. CDR3 coding DNA: TGTGCCAGCAGTTACGGGATAGCGGGAGTCCGGGAGCAGTTCTTC.

The chain has TRBV7-9 and TRBJ2-3, with TRBD1 matching over 10 bases. Germline trimming cut 6 bases from V and 2 bases from J; bases unmatched to any gene: 8. Looked up from germline, CDR1 is SEHNR and CDR2 is FQNEAQ (reference sequence). This CDR3 is 16 amino acids long. The CDR3 sequence: CASRLPGQGLTDTQYF. As DNA, the CDR3 is TGTGCCAGCAGACTACCGGGACAGGGGCTCACAGATACGCAGTATTTT.

The chain uses TRBV7-2 and TRBJ2-1; D remains unclear. Germline V lookup: CDR1 SGHTA, CDR2 FQGNSA. The CDR3 contains 16 residues. V was pared by 1 base and J by 3 bases, with 13 bases between. CDR3 region: CASSLGPLVGYNEQFF. The CDR3 nucleotides read TGTGCCAGCAGCTTAGGTCCCTTAGTTGGCTACAATGAGCAGTTCTTC.

V and J are TRBV19 and TRBJ1-1, with TRBD1 as a possible D gene (5 bases). V was trimmed by 1 base and J by 2 bases, leaving 17 bases between them. This CDR3 region has 17 residues. Germline V lookup: CDR1 LNHDA, CDR2 SQIVND (reference sequence). The CDR3 sequence: CASSIVGRAVSNTEAFF. The CDR3 DNA reads TGTGCCAGTAGTATAGTAGGCAGGGCCGTATCCAACACTGAAGCTTTCTTT.

The CDR3 loop reads CATSRELAGGSGDTQYF. CDR3 nucleotide sequence: TGTGCCACCAGCAGAGAACTAGCGGGAGGGTCGGGAGATACGCAGTATTTT. The V call is TRBV15, the J call TRBJ2-3; 13 nucleotides align to TRBD2. The CDR3 length is 17 residues. Unmatched junction bases numbered 5, after V lost 0 bases and J lost 5 bases. CDR1 LNHNV and CDR2 YYDKDF come from the germline V gene (reference sequence).

This clone was detected once. The CDR3 loop is CASSDPGQGPLHF. In DNA, the CDR3 is TGTGCCAGCAGTGACCCCGGACAGGGACCCCTCCACTTT. The V and J genes are TRBV6-4 and TRBJ1-6; 8 bases match TRBD1. Germline lookup yields CDR1 MRHNA and CDR2 SNTAGT. The length of the CDR3 is 13 residues. V was pared by 2 bases and J by 12 bases, with 3 bases of the junction left unmatched.

This clone was found once. The chain joins TRBV29-1 to TRBJ1-2; 10 nucleotides line up with TRBD1. Germline CDR1 SQVTM, CDR2 ANQGSEA. V gave up 0 bases and J gave up 6 bases; unmatched junction bases: 4. CDR3 length equals 14 residues. The CDR3 reads CSVEEGQGENGYTF. The CDR3 DNA sequence: TGCAGCGTTGAAGAAGGACAGGGGGAGAATGGCTACACCTTC. Full variable domain (outside the CDR3, taken from reference TRBV29-1 and TRBJ1-2): SAVISQKPSRDICQRGTSLTIQCQVDSQVTMMFWYRQQPGQSLTLIATANQGSEATYESGFVIDKFPISRPNLTFSTLTVSNMSPEDSSIYLCSVEEGQGENGYTFGSGTRLTVV.

This clone came up once. The CDR3 sequence is CASSRASAGGVDEQFF. For the CDR3, the DNA is TGTGCCAGCAGCCGCGCGTCAGCGGGGGGCGTGGATGAGCAGTTCTTC. The chain recombines TRBV5-4 with TRBJ2-1, with 9 nucleotides matching TRBD2. Unmatched junction bases numbered 13, after V lost 4 bases and J lost 8 bases. The CDR3 is made up of 16 amino acids. Per the germline V gene, CDR1 is SGHNT and CDR2 is YYREEE (reference sequence). Complete variable domain (other parts from reference TRBV5-4 and TRBJ2-1): ETGVTQSPTHLIKTRGQQVTLRCSSQSGHNTVSWYQQALGQGPQFIFQYYREEENGRGNFPPRFSGLQFPNYSSELNVNALELDDSALYLCASSRASAGGVDEQFFGPGTRLTVL.

This rearrangement joins TRBV4-1 to TRBJ1-1, with D perhaps TRBD1 (5 bases). Per the germline V gene, CDR1 is MGHRA and CDR2 is YSYEKL. V was pared by 1 base and J by 0 bases, with 9 bases between. The CDR3 totals 15 residues. CDR3 sequence: CASSQASTVNTEAFF. The CDR3 DNA reads as TGCGCCAGCAGCCAAGCTTCGACAGTGAACACTGAAGCTTTCTTT.